The 8 T cell receptor beta chains in this list originate from one sample, sequenced in a study of T cell responses to AZD1222 COVID-19 vaccine (dated by TCRdb to 2020 to 2022). The library came from the immunoSEQ multiplex PCR assay. TCRdb re-hosts the immuneACCESS table, in-frame sequences only. Its copies lack some clones; in the studies checked, an unresolved V gene accounts for under half of them, and the cause for the rest is not known. This sample has under 140,000 clones in its table, and about nine tenths of those were observed once. The ten largest clones add up to approximately 8% of the sample. The time point label here, explained by the study, means: baseline before first vaccination. This specimen consisted of peripheral blood, obtained on day 0 of AZD1222 vaccination. These receptor sequences come from an adult in good health.

The J gene is TRBJ2-1, the V gene TRBV7-2; 7 nucleotides line up with TRBD2. V lost 1 base, J lost 5 bases, and 8 bases stayed unmatched. Germline V gene lookup returns CDR1 SGHTA and CDR2 FQGNSA. The CDR3 runs 16 residues. CDR3 bases: TGTGCCAGCAGCTTAGTACCGGGGGGATATGACAATGAGCAGTTCTTC. Translation gives CASSLVPGGYDNEQFF. The full variable domain, rest sourced from reference TRBV7-2 and TRBJ2-1, is GAGVSQSPSNKVTEKGKDVELRCDPISGHTALYWYRQSLGQGLEFLIYFQGNSAPDKSGLPSDRFSAERTGGSVSTLTIQRTQQEDSAVYLCASSLVPGGYDNEQFFGPGTRLTVL.

This chain joins TRBV19 and TRBJ1-5; D remains unclear. Trimming removed 6 bases at V and 0 bases at J, with 15 bases between. The CDR3 consists of 16 residues. Germline lookup yields CDR1 LNHDA and CDR2 SQIVND (reference sequence). CDR3 sequence: CASRPGVGSSNQPQHF. CDR3 in DNA: TGTGCCAGTAGGCCCGGGGTAGGGTCTAGCAATCAGCCCCAGCATTTT.

This sequence joins TRBV6-2 or TRBV6-3 and TRBJ2-5; D is uncertain. Germline CDR1 is MNHEY and CDR2 is SVGEGT. This CDR3 spans 14 amino acids. V shed 7 bases and J shed 2 bases, with 14 bases lying between them. The chain's CDR3 is CASNPAHLQETQYF. The CDR3 bases are TGTGCCAGCAACCCGGCTCACCTTCAAGAGACCCAGTACTTC.

The chain couples TRBV7-8 to TRBJ1-1; D perhaps matches TRBD1 (5 bases). CDR1 SGHVS and CDR2 FQNEAQ come from the germline V gene. V was clipped by 4 bases and J by 1 base, with 10 bases between them. The CDR3 spans 14 residues. In DNA, the CDR3 is TGTGCCAGCAGCTACGGGACGGCGAACACTGAAGCTTTCTTT. It encodes CASSYGTANTEAFF.

The V gene is TRBV7-6, the J gene TRBJ2-1, with 12 bases fitting TRBD2. This CDR3 region has 15 residues. Trimming cost V 3 bases and J 7 bases; bases outside gene matches: 4. Germline V CDR1 and CDR2: SGHVS, FNYEAQ. CDR3 region: CASSFTSGGNNEQFF. CDR3 DNA: TGTGCCAGCAGCTTTACTAGCGGGGGGAATAATGAGCAGTTCTTC. Filled out from reference TRBV7-6 and TRBJ2-1, the complete variable domain reads GAGVSQSPRYKVTKRGQDVALRCDPISGHVSLYWYRQALGQGPEFLTYFNYEAQQDKSGLPNDRFSAERPEGSISTLTIQRTEQRDSAMYRCASSFTSGGNNEQFFGPGTRLTVL.

V usage is TRBV15 and J usage is TRBJ1-5, with a weak D call TRBD1 (5 bases). The germline V gene encodes CDR1 LNHNV and CDR2 YYDKDF (reference sequence). This CDR3 spans 16 amino acids. V shed 5 bases and J shed 3 bases, with 17 bases lying between them. CDR3 sequence: CATSVRTSGANQPQHF. CDR3 DNA: TGTGCCACCAGCGTCAGGACCTCCGGGGCCAATCAGCCCCAGCATTTT.

This chain uses TRBV7-9 with TRBJ2-6; the D is unclear. Germline CDR1 reads SEHNR; CDR2 reads FQNEAQ (reference sequence). This CDR3 is 17 amino acids long. V lost 4 bases and J lost 0, with 13 bases in between. This chain's CDR3 is CASSSPTVHSGANVLTF. The DNA of the CDR3 is TGTGCCAGCAGCTCGCCTACGGTCCACTCTGGGGCCAACGTCCTGACTTTC.

This clone turned up a few times. This chain uses TRBV7-6 with TRBJ2-2; 8 bases line up with TRBD1. Germline-derived CDR1 and CDR2 are SGHVS and FNYEAQ. The J segment lost 0 bases and the V segment lost 6 bases, leaving 6 bases of the junction unmatched. The CDR3 length is 16 residues. CDR3 nucleotide sequence: TGTGCCAGCAGACAAGGGACAGGAGCGAACACCGGGGAGCTGTTTTTT. Protein product: CASRQGTGANTGELFF. Full variable domain (missing parts from reference TRBV7-6 and TRBJ2-2): GAGVSQSPRYKVTKRGQDVALRCDPISGHVSLYWYRQALGQGPEFLTYFNYEAQQDKSGLPNDRFSAERPEGSISTLTIQRTEQRDSAMYRCASRQGTGANTGELFFGEGSRLTVL.